Given below is one TCR beta chain in context. Its antigen is undetermined. With a J-beta primer mix and a sample-barcoded 5' primer, a second PCR ran roughly 6 to 12 cycles. MiXCR, run by TCRdb on the 5' RACE reads, gives a single entry per CDR3 protein. The sample has some 1,800,000 distinct CDR3 sequences, about 39% seen once; the top ten hold 23%. This sample is drawn from a study of blood T cells in healthy people across ages. General observations from the study: Leaving the PBMCs unsorted stopped any conclusive comparison of naive versus antigen-experienced cells.

Germline values: CDR1 SGHRS, CDR2 YFSETQ. Trimming took 8 bases from V and 6 from J, leaving 12 bases between them. The CDR3 has 11 amino acids. The source material was blood. The genes are TRBV5-1 and TRBJ2-7, with TRBD2 as a possible D gene (5 bases). The sequence was obtained from a human donor in good health. CDR3 sequence: CASTFEGEQYF. As DNA, the CDR3 is TGCGCCAGTACCTTCGAGGGCGAGCAGTACTTC.